This T cell receptor beta chain derives from a study of metastatic and nonmetastatic thyroid tumors. On the study more broadly: Repertoire data that came from the blood and tumor or nodule tissue of malignant and benign thyroid patients were compared. Findings and limits, study-wide: In both blood and tumor samples, TCR beta diversity was reported significantly higher for malignant than benign nodules.

Every patient underwent thyroid surgery untreated. In its sample, this clone was seen once. The antigen is undetermined. The conserved final phenylalanine or tryptophan is absent from the CDR3, which likely points to a read error. Per the original methods: Differences in CDR3 between clinicopathological groups were drawn on to build a classifier intended to discriminate distant-metastatic papillary thyroid cancer patients. TCRdb reassembled clones from the PCR reads with MiXCR. The V and J calls follow TCRdb's processing rather than the paper's. The sample carries 5,000 to 8,000 clones, more than 25% recorded once. CDR1 and CDR2 (germline): KGHDR, SFDVKD. J lost 3 bases, V lost 6 bases, and 5 bases had no gene match. The CDR3 length is 15 residues.

This sequence originates from a female donor with papillary thyroid cancer or a benign thyroid nodule (not recorded which). Some clones in this sample may be carry-over from other donors' samples. The chain combines TRBV24-1 with TRBJ2-3, with TRBD2 identical over 10 bases. The sample was tumor tissue. The CDR3 DNA reads TGTGCCACCAGTTCGACTAGCGGGCGGACAGATACGCAGTATTTG. This translates into CATSSTSGRTDTQYL.